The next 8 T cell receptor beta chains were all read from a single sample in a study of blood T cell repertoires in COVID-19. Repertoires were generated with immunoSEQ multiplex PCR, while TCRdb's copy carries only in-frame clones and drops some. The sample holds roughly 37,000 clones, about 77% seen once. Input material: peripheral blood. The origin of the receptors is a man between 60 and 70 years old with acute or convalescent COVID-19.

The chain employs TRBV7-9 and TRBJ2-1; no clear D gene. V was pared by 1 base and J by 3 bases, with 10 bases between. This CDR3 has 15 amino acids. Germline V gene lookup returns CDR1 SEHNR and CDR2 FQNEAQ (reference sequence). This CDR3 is CASSLVETYYNEQFF. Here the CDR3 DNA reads TGTGCCAGCAGCTTAGTTGAGACTTACTACAATGAGCAGTTCTTC.

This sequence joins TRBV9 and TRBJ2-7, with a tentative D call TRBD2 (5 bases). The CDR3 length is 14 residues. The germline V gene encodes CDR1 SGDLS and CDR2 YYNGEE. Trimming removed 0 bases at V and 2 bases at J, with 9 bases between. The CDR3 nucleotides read TGTGCCAGCAGCGTAGGAGTAGCGCCCTACGAGCAGTACTTC. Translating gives CASSVGVAPYEQYF.

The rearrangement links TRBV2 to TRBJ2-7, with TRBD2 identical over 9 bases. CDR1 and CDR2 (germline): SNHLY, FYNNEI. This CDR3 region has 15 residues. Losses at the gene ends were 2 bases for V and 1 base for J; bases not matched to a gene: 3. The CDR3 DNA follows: TGTGCCAGCAGTGAATTGCTAGCGGGGTCCTACGAGCAGTACTTC. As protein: CASSELLAGSYEQYF.

The CDR3 DNA follows: TGTGCCAGCAGCCCTAGACAGGTCCTAAGCTCCTATAATTCACCCCTCCACTTT. Translating gives CASSPRQVLSSYNSPLHF. The chain combines TRBV3-1 (or the pseudogene TRBV3-2) with TRBJ1-6; weak D call: TRBD1 (6 bases). The CDR3 extends over 18 amino acids. Germline V gene data show CDR1 as LGHDT and CDR2 as YNNKEL (reference sequence). V was pared by 4 bases and J by 0 bases, with 16 bases between.

The CDR3 is CASSLASGNYEQYF. DNA of the CDR3: TGTGCCAGCAGCTTAGCTAGCGGGAACTACGAGCAGTACTTC. The V and J genes are TRBV11-2 and TRBJ2-7; 9 bases map to TRBD2. This CDR3 has 14 residues. Per the germline V gene, CDR1 is SGHAT and CDR2 is FQNNGV. Trimming at V came to 1 base and at J to 3 bases, leaving 1 base not matched to a gene.

The CDR3: CASRTGQGVTQPQHF. DNA of the CDR3: TGTGCCAGCAGGACTGGACAGGGGGTCACTCAGCCCCAGCATTTT. V and J are TRBV28 and TRBJ1-5; TRBD1 agrees at 10 bases. CDR1 is MDHEN and CDR2 is SYDVKM in the germline V gene. The CDR3 is 15 amino acids. J lost 6 bases, V lost 6 bases, and 8 bases had no gene match.

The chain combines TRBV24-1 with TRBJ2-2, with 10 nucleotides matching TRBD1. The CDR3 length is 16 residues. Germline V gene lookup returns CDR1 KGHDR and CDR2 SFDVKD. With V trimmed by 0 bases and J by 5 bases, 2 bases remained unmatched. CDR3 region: CATSDLDRGRTGELFF. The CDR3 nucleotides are TGTGCCACCAGTGATTTGGACAGGGGGCGTACCGGGGAGCTGTTTTTT.

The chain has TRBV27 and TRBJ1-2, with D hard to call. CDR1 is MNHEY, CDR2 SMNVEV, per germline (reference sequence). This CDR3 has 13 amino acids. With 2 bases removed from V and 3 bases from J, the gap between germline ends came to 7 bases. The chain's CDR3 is CASSLAGDYGYTF. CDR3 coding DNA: TGTGCCAGCAGTTTAGCCGGGGACTATGGCTACACCTTC.